The 29 T cell receptor beta chains presented below share a single source sample, sequenced in a study of shared clonotypes between healthy human individuals (dated by TCRdb to 2019 to 2021). CD8 naive samples consisted of CD45RO-negative cells that were positively selected for CCR7, yielding a CD45RA+CCR7+ population without TemRA cells. The protocol used for the library was the immunoSEQ multiplex PCR assay. Not all clones reach the TCRdb copy of this immuneACCESS table, which keeps in-frame sequences only. Checked studies attribute under half of the gap to unresolved V genes and leave the rest unexplained. The sample contains some 740,000 clones, 80% to 95% of them found a single time. About 24% of the sample comes from the top ten. Material: naive CD8+ T cells sorted from blood. The cell subset or site label corresponds to: CD45RA+CCR7+. The receptors here all came from a man aged 30 to 39 in good health.

This CDR3 is CASSKGGGRDPQETQYF. DNA for the CDR3: TGTGCCAGCAGCAAAGGGGGCGGGAGAGATCCCCAAGAGACCCAGTACTTC. This chain links TRBV21-1 with TRBJ2-5; the DNA was not used to check the table's D call, TRBD2. TRBV21-1 is shown as a pseudogene. The CDR3 totals 17 residues.

V is TRBV4-1 and J is TRBJ1-5; unclear D gene. Germline V CDR1 and CDR2: MGHRA, YSYEKL. CDR3 length: 15 residues. The V end was cut by 4 bases, the J end by 0 bases, with 10 bases between. The CDR3 is CASSLHLDSNQPQHF. CDR3 in DNA: TGCGCCAGCAGCCTCCACCTGGATAGCAATCAGCCCCAGCATTTT.

This chain links TRBV10-1 with TRBJ2-1, with D perhaps assigned TRBD1 or TRBD2 (7 bases each). V was cut by 3 bases and J by 0 bases, with 27 bases left in between. The CDR3 is 21 amino acids. The V gene's germline CDR1 is WNHNN and CDR2 SYGVQD (reference sequence). The CDR3 DNA is TGCGCCAGCAGTGATAAGGGGAGGGGACAGAAGAACATAGCCTCCTACAATGAGCAGTTCTTC. Translated, it gives CASSDKGRGQKNIASYNEQFF.

About this clone: Other nucleotide sequences in the sample specify the same CDR3. V is TRBV29-1 and J is TRBJ2-7; TRBD2 might be the D (5 bases). The CDR3 spans 13 residues. The germline V and J ends were trimmed by 5 bases and 0 bases, with 11 bases remaining between them. Germline CDR1 is SQVTM and CDR2 is ANQGSEA. DNA of the CDR3: TGCAGCGTTTTAACGGGGAGCTCCTACGAGCAGTACTTC. It translates to CSVLTGSSYEQYF.

This clone appeared a single time. This rearrangement joins TRBV5-6 to TRBJ2-7; weak D call: TRBD1 (6 bases). The CDR3 sequence is 12 residues long. Deletions cut 3 bases from V and 2 bases from J, with 6 bases between. Germline CDR1 and CDR2: SGHDT and YYEEEE. The CDR3 region has the DNA TGTGCCAGCAGCTGGGACACCTACGAGCAGTACTTC. It is translated as CASSWDTYEQYF.

A note on this clone: The junction departs from the called germline gene at one end, perhaps through a read error. V gene TRBV4-1 combines with J gene TRBJ2-7; 8 bases align to TRBD2. The CDR3 sequence is 15 residues long. Germline V gene lookup returns CDR1 MGHRA and CDR2 YSYEKL. CDR3 sequence reads: CASSLAGTRSSEQYF. The CDR3 DNA is TGCGCCAGCAGCCTAGCGGGGACTAGATCCTCCGAGCAGTACTTC.

The CDR3 spells CASSLNSDNEQFF. The CDR3 DNA reads TGCGCCAGCAGCCTGAACAGTGACAATGAGCAGTTCTTC. The V and J genes are TRBV4-1 and TRBJ2-1; no reliable D call. The CDR3 covers 13 residues. V lost 4 bases and J lost 5, with 9 bases in between. The V gene's germline CDR1 is MGHRA and CDR2 YSYEKL.

The DNA of the CDR3 is TGTGTCAGAAGCTCCCGAACCCGCAGGGGACCCCTTACCTACGAGCAGTACTTC. Translating gives CVRSSRTRRGPLTYEQYF. The chain joins TRBV7-5 to TRBJ2-7; TRBD1 was called by the table and not checked on the DNA. TRBV7-5 is described as a pseudogene. The CDR3 has 18 residues.

V is TRBV9 and J is TRBJ2-3; TRBD1 is a possible D gene (5 bases). Trimming took 0 bases from V and 0 from J, leaving 11 bases between them. The CDR3 spans 16 residues. Germline CDR1 reads SGDLS; CDR2 reads YYNGEE. The CDR3 DNA reads as TGTGCCAGCAGCGTAGAGGGGCGGTCTAGCACAGATACGCAGTATTTT. Its translation is CASSVEGRSSTDTQYF.

About this clone: Other DNA sequences in the sample encode the same CDR3. The chain joins TRBV6-5 to TRBJ1-1; D is perhaps TRBD1 (5 bases). Germline V gene sequence: CDR1 MNHEY, CDR2 SVGAGI. The CDR3 spans 13 residues. V lost 0 bases to trimming and J lost 8 bases, with 10 bases between them. The chain's CDR3 is CASSYSGGSEAFF. The CDR3 DNA sequence: TGTGCCAGCAGTTACTCGGGGGGATCAGAAGCTTTCTTT.

This clone was detected only once. The CDR3 reads CASSVDSGRGYEQYF. The CDR3, as DNA: TGTGCCAGCAGCGTAGATAGCGGAAGGGGCTACGAGCAGTACTTC. This rearrangement joins TRBV9 to TRBJ2-7, with D possibly matching TRBD2 (6 bases). Germline CDR1 reads SGDLS; CDR2 reads YYNGEE. This CDR3 is built from 15 residues. V lost 0 bases, J lost 3 bases, and 13 bases lay in between.

The chain carries TRBV5-1 and TRBJ2-5; D is unresolved. The CDR3 consists of 14 residues. The germline CDR1 and CDR2 sequences are SGHRS and YFSETQ. Trimming left V 2 bases short and J 2 bases short, with 10 bases between. CDR3 region: CASSLQTLQETQYF. The CDR3 nucleotides read TGCGCCAGCAGCTTACAGACGTTACAAGAGACCCAGTACTTC.

The chain employs TRBV18 and TRBJ1-3; TRBD1 matches 11 bases. The CDR3 has 19 residues. Germline loops: CDR1 KGHSH, CDR2 LQKENI. V lost 0 bases and J lost 4; bases outside the gene matches: 11. CDR3 protein: CASSPPGQGEALPGNTIYF. The DNA for the CDR3 is TGTGCCAGCTCACCACCGGGACAGGGGGAGGCCCTCCCGGGAAACACCATATATTTT.

The sample holds one count of this clone. The J gene is TRBJ2-3, the V gene TRBV7-2; 7 bases agree with TRBD2. This CDR3 region has 15 residues. Germline V CDR1 and CDR2: SGHTA, FQGNSA. The ends lost 1 base at V and 9 bases at J; junction bases unmatched: 10. The CDR3 loop is CASSLEEGREHTQYF. As DNA, the CDR3 is TGTGCCAGCAGCTTAGAGGAGGGGCGGGAGCACACGCAGTATTTT.

The V call is TRBV11-2, the J call TRBJ2-2; the match to TRBD1 covers 8 bases. V shed 4 bases, J shed 4 bases, and the junction held 11 bases outside the gene matches. The germline gives CDR1 SGHAT, CDR2 FQNNGV. CDR3 length: 17 residues. The CDR3 loop is CASSSTTGGIFTGELFF. The CDR3 region has the DNA TGTGCCAGCAGCTCAACTACAGGGGGTATTTTCACCGGGGAGCTGTTTTTT.

The table lists this clone with a count of one. In the same sample, other DNA sequences code for this CDR3. The rearrangement links TRBV9 to TRBJ2-7; D gene uncertain. The CDR3 extends over 14 amino acids. Trimming pared 2 bases from V and 0 bases from J, leaving 9 bases between. Germline V CDR1 and CDR2: SGDLS, YYNGEE. CDR3 sequence (DNA): TGTGCCAGCAGCGTTGGCGGTAGCTCCTACGAGCAGTACTTC. Amino acids: CASSVGGSSYEQYF.

The rearrangement links TRBV5-6 to TRBJ1-5; 8 bases are shared with TRBD1. The J segment lost 7 bases and the V segment lost 4 bases, leaving 7 bases of the junction unmatched. This CDR3 comprises 14 residues. Per the germline V gene, CDR1 is SGHDT and CDR2 is YYEEEE. CDR3 nucleotide sequence: TGTGCCAGCAGCCCAGGACAGGGAGGACAGCCCCAGCATTTT. Translation: CASSPGQGGQPQHF. Combining the CDR3 with reference TRBV5-6 and TRBJ1-5 gives the whole variable domain DAGVTQSPTHLIKTRGQQVTLRCSPKSGHDTVSWYQQALGQGPQFIFQYYEEEERQRGNFPDRFSGHQFPNYSSELNVNALLLGDSALYLCASSPGQGGQPQHFGDGTRLSIL.

The J gene is TRBJ2-1, the V gene TRBV7-6; a possible D gene is TRBD1 (5 bases). V was shortened by 0 bases and J by 2 bases, with 14 bases between the two germline ends. This CDR3 has 17 residues. Looked up from germline, CDR1 is SGHVS and CDR2 is FNYEAQ. The chain's CDR3 is CASSLAGRTLPYNEQFF. CDR3 nucleotide sequence: TGTGCCAGCAGCTTAGCGGGGCGGACCTTACCCTACAATGAGCAGTTCTTC.

This chain links TRBV4-2 with TRBJ2-3; 12 bases are a match to TRBD2. The V and J ends lost 4 bases and 5 bases, in that order; junction bases with no gene match: 13. Germline V gene sequence: CDR1 LGHNA, CDR2 YNFKEQ. This CDR3 is 18 amino acids long. CDR3: CASSREDRLAGAEDTQYF. The CDR3, as DNA: TGTGCCAGCAGCCGCGAAGATCGACTAGCGGGAGCGGAAGATACGCAGTATTTT.

This clone was recorded once. The rearrangement links TRBV7-9 to TRBJ2-6; 9 bases match TRBD1. The V segment lost 5 bases and the J segment 0 bases; nucleotides outside the gene matches: 8. The germline V gene has CDR1 SEHNR and CDR2 FQNEAQ (reference sequence). The CDR3 runs to 18 residues. The CDR3 protein is CASSARDRASSGANVLTF. CDR3 coding DNA: TGTGCCAGCAGCGCTCGGGACAGGGCAAGCTCTGGGGCCAACGTCCTGACTTTC.

A word on this clone: The sample has other DNA sequences that encode this CDR3 too. CDR3 coding DNA: TGCGCCAGCAGCCAGGGGACTAGCGGGAGGGTGTACGAGCAGTACTTC. This translates into CASSQGTSGRVYEQYF. V gene TRBV4-1 combines with J gene TRBJ2-7; TRBD2 agrees at 16 bases. The CDR3 consists of 16 residues. V lost 3 bases and J lost 4; bases outside the gene matches: 3. The germline V gene has CDR1 MGHRA and CDR2 YSYEKL.

The chain joins TRBV27 to TRBJ2-1, with 10 nucleotides matching TRBD2. The length of the CDR3 is 15 residues. The germline gives CDR1 MNHEY, CDR2 SMNVEV (reference sequence). V trimming: 2 bases; J trimming: 8 bases; junction bases outside the gene matches: 6. CDR3 residues: CASSLGRLAGDEQFF. CDR3 DNA sequence: TGTGCCAGCAGTTTAGGGAGACTAGCGGGCGATGAGCAGTTCTTC.

CDR3 nucleotides: TGTGCCAGCAGCGTTTTTTCAGGGTTTGCCTACGAGCAGTACTTC. It is translated as CASSVFSGFAYEQYF. The chain recombines TRBV9 with TRBJ2-7; tentatively, D is TRBD1 (5 bases). The germline V gene encodes CDR1 SGDLS and CDR2 YYNGEE. The CDR3 extends over 15 amino acids. Trimming removed 2 bases from V and 2 bases from J, with 14 bases in between.

This clone turned up a few times. This chain connects TRBV7-9 to TRBJ2-1, with a tentative D call TRBD2 (6 bases). Germline CDR1 is SEHNR and CDR2 is FQNEAQ (reference sequence). This CDR3 is 14 amino acids long. Between the trimmed V and J ends, which lost 5 bases and 8 bases, there was a span of 16 bases. The CDR3 DNA sequence: TGTGCCAGCAGCCTGGCGGGGTTGGGGGATGAGCAGTTCTTC. It encodes CASSLAGLGDEQFF.

The chain carries TRBV5-1 and TRBJ2-2; tentative D call: TRBD2 (5 bases). V gave up 2 bases and J gave up 5 bases, with 7 bases separating them. The CDR3 runs to 13 residues. Germline V CDR1 and CDR2: SGHRS, YFSETQ. CDR3 bases: TGCGCCAGCAGCTTAGCGGAGACCGGGGAGCTGTTTTTT. Translating gives CASSLAETGELFF.

The chain links TRBV7-9 to TRBJ1-1, with D possibly being TRBD1 (6 bases). Germline V gene data show CDR1 as SEHNR and CDR2 as FQNEAQ (reference sequence). The CDR3 sequence is 12 residues long. V gave up 1 base and J gave up 8 bases, with 8 bases separating them. As DNA, the CDR3 is TGTGCCAGCAGCTTAGGGGGACAAGAAGCTTTCTTT. Its protein is CASSLGGQEAFF.

V gene TRBV7-9 combines with J gene TRBJ2-7; D is uncertain. CDR1 and CDR2 (germline): SEHNR, FQNEAQ (reference sequence). V gave up 4 bases and J gave up 3 bases, with 10 bases separating them. This CDR3 has 13 residues. The CDR3 loop is CASSSDGNYEQYF. The CDR3 nucleotides are TGTGCCAGCAGCTCGGACGGTAACTACGAGCAGTACTTC. Looking up the rest from reference TRBV7-9 and TRBJ2-7 gives the full variable domain: DTGVSQNPRHKITKRGQNVTFRCDPISEHNRLYWYRQTLGQGPEFLTYFQNEAQLEKSRLLSDRFSAERPKGSFSTLEIQRTEQGDSAMYLCASSSDGNYEQYFGPGTRLTVT.

The chain has TRBV27 and TRBJ1-1; no firm D call. The CDR3 covers 14 residues. V was shortened by 3 bases and J by 1 base, with 9 bases between the two germline ends. Germline V gene lookup returns CDR1 MNHEY and CDR2 SMNVEV (reference sequence). CDR3 amino acids: CASSFSLQNTEAFF. Here the CDR3 DNA reads TGTGCCAGCAGTTTCTCCCTCCAGAACACTGAAGCTTTCTTT.

The V gene is TRBV27, the J gene TRBJ2-2; 9 bases are shared with TRBD2. This CDR3 has 14 amino acids. J lost 9 bases, V lost 6 bases, and 8 bases had no gene match. CDR1 is MNHEY, CDR2 SMNVEV, per germline (reference sequence). The CDR3 loop is CASRASGRNRELFF. The CDR3 nucleotides are TGTGCCAGCAGGGCGAGCGGGAGGAACAGGGAGCTGTTTTTT.